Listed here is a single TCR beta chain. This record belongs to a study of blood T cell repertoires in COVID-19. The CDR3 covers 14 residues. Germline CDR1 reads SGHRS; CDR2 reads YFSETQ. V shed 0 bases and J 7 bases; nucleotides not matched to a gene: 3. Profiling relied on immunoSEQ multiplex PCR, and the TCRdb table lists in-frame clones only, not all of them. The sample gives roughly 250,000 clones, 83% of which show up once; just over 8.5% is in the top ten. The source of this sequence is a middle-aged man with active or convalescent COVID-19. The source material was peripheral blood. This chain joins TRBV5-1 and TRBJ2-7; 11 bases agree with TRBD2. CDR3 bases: TGCGCCAGCAGCTTGGAACTAGCGGGGGTAGAGCAGTACTTC. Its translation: CASSLELAGVEQYF.